The 6 T cell receptor beta chains presented below share a single source sample, sequenced in a study of metastatic and nonmetastatic thyroid tumors (TCRdb year 2020). Library prep was done by PCR. The sequencer listed for this sample is Illumina HiSeq 4000. TCRdb reworked the public reads: Q25 trimming with fastp, MiXCR clone assembly, productive beta chains retained. The sample table lists about 49,000 clones, approximately 22% of them with a count of one. Of the sample, 3.5% to 5% falls within the top ten clones. No patient had received any treatment before thyroid surgery. The sample was blood. All receptors come from a female donor with papillary thyroid cancer or a benign thyroid nodule (not recorded which). Some clones in this sample may be carry-over from other donors' samples.

This clone was seen a handful of times. V usage is TRBV5-1 and J usage is TRBJ2-3; tentative D call: TRBD2 (5 bases). The CDR3 consists of 16 residues. The ends were cut back, 0 bases at V and 1 base at J, with 12 bases in the middle. Germline CDR1 SGHRS, CDR2 YFSETQ. The DNA of the CDR3 is TGCGCCAGCAGCTTGGATAGCGAGGGCTGCACAGATACGCAGTATTTT. This encodes CASSLDSEGCTDTQYF.

This clone occurred many times. J is TRBJ2-7 and V is TRBV20-1, with 10 bases matching TRBD2. The CDR3 consists of 15 residues. The germline V gene has CDR1 DFQATT and CDR2 SNEGSKA (reference sequence). The V gene end was trimmed by 6 bases and the J gene end by 3 bases; junction bases not matched to a gene: 11. The CDR3 spells CSAYLGASGSYEQYF. CDR3 DNA: TGCAGTGCCTATCTCGGGGCTAGCGGGAGCTACGAGCAGTACTTC.

As concerns this clone: One junction end does not reproduce the germline sequence, and a read error may be involved. This chain links TRBV20-1 with TRBJ2-1; 10 positions agree with TRBD1. Per germline, CDR1 DFQATT and CDR2 SNEGSKA (reference sequence). The CDR3 consists of 15 residues. CDR3 sequence reads: CSAPKDRGFGFEQSF. The CDR3 region has the DNA TGCAGTGCTCCGAAGGACAGGGGGTTTGGGTTTGAGCAGTCCTTC.

This clone was detected ten times or more. The CDR3 spells CATMTGGGGHGYTF. CDR3 sequence (DNA): TGTGCCACCATGACAGGGGGCGGGGGGCATGGCTACACCTTC. The J gene is TRBJ1-2, the V gene TRBV7-9, with 10 bases that match TRBD1. This CDR3 region has 14 residues. The V and J ends lost 10 bases and 6 bases, in that order; junction bases with no gene match: 11. Germline lookup yields CDR1 SEHNR and CDR2 FQNEAQ (reference sequence). Drawing the rest from reference TRBV7-9 and TRBJ1-2, the complete variable domain is DTGVSQNPRHKITKRGQNVTFRCDPISEHNRLYWYRQTLGQGPEFLTYFQNEAQLEKSRLLSDRFSAERPKGSFSTLEIQRTEQGDSAMYLCATMTGGGGHGYTFGSGTRLTVV.

This clone was detected only a few times. V usage is TRBV28 and J usage is TRBJ2-7, with 7 bases lining up with TRBD1. V was pared by 7 bases and J by 3 bases, with 9 bases of the junction left unmatched. CDR3 size: 14 residues. CDR1 is MDHEN and CDR2 is SYDVKM in the germline V gene. CDR3 residues: CASKGASGLYEQYF. In DNA form, the CDR3 reads TGTGCCAGCAAGGGGGCTAGTGGGCTCTACGAGCAGTACTTC.

This clone was detected many times. CDR3 amino acids: CASERTTGVQETQYF. The CDR3 DNA follows: TGCGCCAGCGAAAGGACAACAGGGGTCCAAGAGACCCAGTACTTC. The chain links TRBV5-1 to TRBJ2-5; 7 bases map to TRBD1. CDR3 length: 15 residues. V shed 7 bases, J shed 1 base, and the junction held 10 bases outside the gene matches. The germline V gene encodes CDR1 SGHRS and CDR2 YFSETQ.